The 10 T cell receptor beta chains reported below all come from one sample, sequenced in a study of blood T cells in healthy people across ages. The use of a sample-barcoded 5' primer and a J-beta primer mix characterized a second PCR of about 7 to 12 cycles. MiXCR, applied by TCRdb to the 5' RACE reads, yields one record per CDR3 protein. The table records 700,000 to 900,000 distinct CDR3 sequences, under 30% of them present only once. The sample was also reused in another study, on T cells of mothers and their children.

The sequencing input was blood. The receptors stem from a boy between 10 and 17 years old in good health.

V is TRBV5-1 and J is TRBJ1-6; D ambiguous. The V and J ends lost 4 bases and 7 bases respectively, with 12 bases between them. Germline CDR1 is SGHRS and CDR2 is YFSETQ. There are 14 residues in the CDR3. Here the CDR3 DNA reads TGCGCCAGCAGCCTCGGGTTCTCAAATTCACCCCTCCACTTT. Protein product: CASSLGFSNSPLHF.

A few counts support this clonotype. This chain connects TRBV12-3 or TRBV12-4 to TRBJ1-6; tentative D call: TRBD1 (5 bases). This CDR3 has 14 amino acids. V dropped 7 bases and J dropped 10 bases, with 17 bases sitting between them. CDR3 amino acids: CASTIGGVGSPLHF. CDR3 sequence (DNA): TGTGCCAGCACCATTGGGGGAGTTGGATCACCCCTCCACTTT.

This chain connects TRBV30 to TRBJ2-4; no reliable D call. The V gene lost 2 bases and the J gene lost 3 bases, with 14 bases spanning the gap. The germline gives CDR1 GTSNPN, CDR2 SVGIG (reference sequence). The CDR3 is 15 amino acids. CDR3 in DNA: TGTGCCTGGAGTCCCGACTTGGCAGGCAAAAACATTCAGTACTTC. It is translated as CAWSPDLAGKNIQYF. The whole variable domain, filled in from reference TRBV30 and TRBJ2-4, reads SQTIHQWPATLVQPVGSPLSLECTVEGTSNPNLYWYRQAAGRGLQLLFYSVGIGQISSEVPQNLSASRPQDRQFILSSKKLLLSDSGFYLCAWSPDLAGKNIQYFGAGTRLSVL.

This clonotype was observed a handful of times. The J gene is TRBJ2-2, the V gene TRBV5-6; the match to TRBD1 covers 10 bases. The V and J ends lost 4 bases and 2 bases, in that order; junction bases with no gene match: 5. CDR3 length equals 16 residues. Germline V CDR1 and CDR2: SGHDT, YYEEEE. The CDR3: CASSRGTGANTGELFF. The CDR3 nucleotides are TGTGCCAGCAGCCGGGGGACAGGGGCCAACACCGGGGAGCTGTTTTTT.

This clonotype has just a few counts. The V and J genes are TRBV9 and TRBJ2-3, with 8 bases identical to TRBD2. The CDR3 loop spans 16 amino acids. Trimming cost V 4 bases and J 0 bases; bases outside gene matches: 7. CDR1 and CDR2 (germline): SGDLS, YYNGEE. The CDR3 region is CASSREGGASTDTQYF. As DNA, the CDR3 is TGTGCCAGCAGCCGGGAGGGCGGGGCTAGCACAGATACGCAGTATTTT.

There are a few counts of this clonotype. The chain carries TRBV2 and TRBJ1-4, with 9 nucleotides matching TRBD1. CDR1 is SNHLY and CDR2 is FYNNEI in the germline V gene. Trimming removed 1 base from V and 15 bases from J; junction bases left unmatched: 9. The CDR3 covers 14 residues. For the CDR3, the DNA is TGTGCCAGCAGTGAAGGGGACAGGGAGAAAAGGGTGTTTTTT. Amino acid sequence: CASSEGDREKRVFF.

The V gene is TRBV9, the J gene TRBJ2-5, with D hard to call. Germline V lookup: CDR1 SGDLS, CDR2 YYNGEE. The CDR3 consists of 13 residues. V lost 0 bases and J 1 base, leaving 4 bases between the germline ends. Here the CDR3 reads CASSVESQETQYF. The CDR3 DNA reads TGTGCCAGCAGCGTAGAGTCCCAAGAGACCCAGTACTTC.

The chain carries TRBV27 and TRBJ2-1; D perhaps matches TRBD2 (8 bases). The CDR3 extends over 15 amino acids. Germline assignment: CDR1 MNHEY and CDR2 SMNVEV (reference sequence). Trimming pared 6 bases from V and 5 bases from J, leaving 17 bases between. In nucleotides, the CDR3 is TGTGCCAGCAGCCGCGGGGGGACAGTTAACAATGAGCAGTTCTTC. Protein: CASSRGGTVNNEQFF.

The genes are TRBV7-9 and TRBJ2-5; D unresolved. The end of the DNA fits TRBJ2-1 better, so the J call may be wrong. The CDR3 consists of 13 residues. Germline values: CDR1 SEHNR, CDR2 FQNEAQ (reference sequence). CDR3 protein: CASSLTRNNEQFF. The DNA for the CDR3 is TGTGCCAGCAGCCTGACACGTAACAATGAGCAGTTCTTC.

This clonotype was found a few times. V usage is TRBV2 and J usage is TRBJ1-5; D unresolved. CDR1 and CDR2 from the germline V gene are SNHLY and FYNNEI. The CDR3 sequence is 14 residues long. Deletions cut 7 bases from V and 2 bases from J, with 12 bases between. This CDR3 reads CASKTDRGNQPQHF. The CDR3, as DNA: TGTGCCAGCAAGACCGATAGGGGCAATCAGCCCCAGCATTTT.